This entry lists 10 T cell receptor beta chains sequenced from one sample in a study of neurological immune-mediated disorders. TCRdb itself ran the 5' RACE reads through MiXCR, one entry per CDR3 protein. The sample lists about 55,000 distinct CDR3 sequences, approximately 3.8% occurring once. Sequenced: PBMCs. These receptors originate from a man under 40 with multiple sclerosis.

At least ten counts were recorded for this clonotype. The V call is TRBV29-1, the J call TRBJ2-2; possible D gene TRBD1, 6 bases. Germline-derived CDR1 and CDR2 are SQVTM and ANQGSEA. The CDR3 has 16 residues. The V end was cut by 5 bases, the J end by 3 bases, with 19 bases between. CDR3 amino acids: CSVQTGLPSDTGELFF. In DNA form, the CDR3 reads TGCAGCGTTCAGACAGGTTTACCCTCGGACACCGGGGAGCTGTTTTTT.

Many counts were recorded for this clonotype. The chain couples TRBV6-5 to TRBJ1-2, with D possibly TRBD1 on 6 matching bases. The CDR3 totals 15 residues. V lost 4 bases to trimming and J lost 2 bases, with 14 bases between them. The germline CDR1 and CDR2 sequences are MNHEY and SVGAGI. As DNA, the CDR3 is TGTGCCAGCAGTTTGACAGGCGCCCCCAACTATGGCTACACCTTC. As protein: CASSLTGAPNYGYTF.

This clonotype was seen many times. The CDR3 region has the DNA TGTGCCAGCAGAGGTGGGGGGGCTGCCAAAAACATTCAGTACTTC. Protein sequence: CASRGGGAAKNIQYF. This chain links TRBV3-1 with TRBJ2-4, with a possible D match to TRBD2 (7 bases). CDR1 and CDR2 (germline): LGHDT, YNNKEL (reference sequence). Between the trimmed V and J ends, which lost 6 bases and 1 base, there was a span of 13 bases. The CDR3 extends over 15 amino acids.

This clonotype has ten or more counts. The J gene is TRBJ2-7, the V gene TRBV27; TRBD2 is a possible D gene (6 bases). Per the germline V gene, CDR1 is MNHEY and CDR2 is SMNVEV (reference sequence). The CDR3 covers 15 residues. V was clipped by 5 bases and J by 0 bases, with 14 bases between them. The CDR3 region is CASSVPGVSSYEQYF. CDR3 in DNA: TGTGCCAGCAGTGTACCGGGGGTAAGCTCCTACGAGCAGTACTTC.

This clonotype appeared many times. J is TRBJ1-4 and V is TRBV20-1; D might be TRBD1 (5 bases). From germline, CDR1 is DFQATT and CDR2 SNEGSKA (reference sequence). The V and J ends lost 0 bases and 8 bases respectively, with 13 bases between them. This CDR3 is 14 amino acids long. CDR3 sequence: CSARDSRTPEKLFF. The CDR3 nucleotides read TGCAGTGCTAGAGATAGTCGGACACCGGAAAAACTGTTTTTT.

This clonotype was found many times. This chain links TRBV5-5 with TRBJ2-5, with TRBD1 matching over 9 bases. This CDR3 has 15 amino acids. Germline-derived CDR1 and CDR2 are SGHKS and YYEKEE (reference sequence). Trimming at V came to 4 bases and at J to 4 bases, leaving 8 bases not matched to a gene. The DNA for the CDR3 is TGTGCCAGCAGCCCCTCCGGACAGGGGTTAGAGACCCAGTACTTC. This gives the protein CASSPSGQGLETQYF.

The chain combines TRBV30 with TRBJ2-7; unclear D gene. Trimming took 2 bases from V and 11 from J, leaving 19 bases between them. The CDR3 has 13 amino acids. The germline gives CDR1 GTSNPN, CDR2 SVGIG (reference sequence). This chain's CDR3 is CAWSPPLRTTKYF. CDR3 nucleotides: TGTGCCTGGAGTCCCCCATTACGGACGACGAAGTACTTC.

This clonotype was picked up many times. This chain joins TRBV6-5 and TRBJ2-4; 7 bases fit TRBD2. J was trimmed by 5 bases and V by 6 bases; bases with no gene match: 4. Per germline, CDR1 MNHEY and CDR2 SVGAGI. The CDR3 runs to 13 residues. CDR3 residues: CASSLRGENIQYF. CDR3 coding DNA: TGTGCCAGCAGCCTACGGGGGGAAAACATTCAGTACTTC.

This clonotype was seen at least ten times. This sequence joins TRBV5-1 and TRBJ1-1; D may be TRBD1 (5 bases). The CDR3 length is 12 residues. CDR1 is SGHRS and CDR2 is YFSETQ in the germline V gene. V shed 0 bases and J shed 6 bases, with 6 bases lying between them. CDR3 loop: CASSLEGSEAFF. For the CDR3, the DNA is TGCGCCAGCAGCTTGGAGGGGTCTGAAGCTTTCTTT.

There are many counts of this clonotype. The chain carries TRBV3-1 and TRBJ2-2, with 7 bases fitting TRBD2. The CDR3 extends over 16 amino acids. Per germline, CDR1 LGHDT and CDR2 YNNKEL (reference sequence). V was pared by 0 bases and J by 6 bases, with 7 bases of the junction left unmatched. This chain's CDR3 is CASSQDPAGRAGELFF. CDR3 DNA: TGTGCCAGCAGCCAAGACCCAGCGGGGAGGGCCGGGGAGCTGTTTTTT.